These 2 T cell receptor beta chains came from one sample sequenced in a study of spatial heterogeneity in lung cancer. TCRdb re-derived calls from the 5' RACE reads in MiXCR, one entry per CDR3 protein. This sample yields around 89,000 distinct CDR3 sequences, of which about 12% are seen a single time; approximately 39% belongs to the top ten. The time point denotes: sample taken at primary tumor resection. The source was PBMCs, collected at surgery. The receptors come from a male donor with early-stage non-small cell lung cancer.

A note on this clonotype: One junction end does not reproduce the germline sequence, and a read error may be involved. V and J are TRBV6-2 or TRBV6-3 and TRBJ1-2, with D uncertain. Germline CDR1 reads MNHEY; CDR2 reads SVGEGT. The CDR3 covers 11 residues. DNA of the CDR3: TGTGCCAGCAGCCTAGCATATGGCTACTCCTTC. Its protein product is CASSLAYGYSF.

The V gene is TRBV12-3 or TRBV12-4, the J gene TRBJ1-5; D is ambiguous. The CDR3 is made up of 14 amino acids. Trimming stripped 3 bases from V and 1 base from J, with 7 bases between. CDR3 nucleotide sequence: TGTGCCAGCAGTTTGATCGGGAGCAATCAGCCCCAGCATTTT. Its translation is CASSLIGSNQPQHF.